These 18 T cell receptor beta chains were sequenced from one sample in a study of blood T cell repertoires in COVID-19. Generated by immunoSEQ multiplex PCR, the TCRdb table keeps only in-frame clones and is missing some. The table shows about 110,000 clones, with around 90% occurring only once. Sequencing was done on a sample of peripheral blood. These receptors were collected from a woman aged 45-65 years with acute or convalescent COVID-19.

The chain combines TRBV19 with TRBJ1-4, with a weak D call TRBD1 (6 bases). From germline, CDR1 is LNHDA and CDR2 SQIVND (reference sequence). The CDR3 is made up of 16 amino acids. The germline V and J ends were trimmed by 5 bases and 7 bases, with 20 bases remaining between them. The CDR3 coding sequence is TGTGCCAGTAGTCTCTACTCTAACAGGGAGAGTGAAAAACTGTTTTTT. Residues: CASSLYSNRESEKLFF.

This clone occurred once. The chain combines TRBV19 with TRBJ2-2; D gene ambiguous. V dropped 3 bases and J dropped 3 bases, with 11 bases sitting between them. The germline V gene encodes CDR1 LNHDA and CDR2 SQIVND (reference sequence). This CDR3 has 15 residues. The CDR3: CASSMTGYDTGELFF. The CDR3 DNA reads TGTGCCAGTAGTATGACTGGGTATGACACCGGGGAGCTGTTTTTT.

The chain uses TRBV27 and TRBJ2-1, with 7 bases matching TRBD1. The J segment lost 3 bases and the V segment lost 2 bases, leaving 10 bases of the junction unmatched. The length of the CDR3 is 17 residues. The germline CDR1 and CDR2 sequences are MNHEY and SMNVEV (reference sequence). The CDR3 loop is CASSLRGDRVHYNEQFF. Written as DNA, the CDR3 is TGTGCCAGCAGTTTAAGAGGAGACAGGGTCCACTACAATGAGCAGTTCTTC.

The chain joins TRBV29-1 to TRBJ2-7; 10 bases map to TRBD2. This CDR3 spans 14 amino acids. V gave up 6 bases and J gave up 6 bases; unmatched junction bases: 11. Germline V gene lookup returns CDR1 SQVTM and CDR2 ANQGSEA. This chain's CDR3 is CSVLRTSGNPEQYF. The CDR3 DNA is TGCAGCGTCCTCCGGACTAGCGGTAATCCCGAGCAGTACTTC.

The chain links TRBV20-1 to TRBJ2-1; D not resolved. The length of the CDR3 is 11 residues. Trimming took 7 bases from V and 0 from J, leaving 4 bases between them. From germline, CDR1 is DFQATT and CDR2 SNEGSKA (reference sequence). The CDR3 coding sequence is TGCAGTGTAGACTCCTACAATGAGCAGTTCTTC. It yields the protein CSVDSYNEQFF.

The rearrangement links TRBV2 to TRBJ2-7, with TRBD1 as a possible D gene (5 bases). The length of the CDR3 is 16 residues. Germline-derived CDR1 and CDR2 are SNHLY and FYNNEI. V gave up 3 bases and J gave up 4 bases, with 19 bases separating them. This CDR3 is CASSDGAPGDFYEQYF. The CDR3 bases are TGTGCCAGCAGTGATGGGGCTCCAGGCGACTTTTACGAGCAGTACTTC.

The rearrangement links TRBV5-1 to TRBJ2-5, with TRBD2 as a possible D gene (6 bases). V was cut by 5 bases and J by 5 bases, with 16 bases left in between. The CDR3 is 14 amino acids. The germline V gene has CDR1 SGHRS and CDR2 YFSETQ. The CDR3 bases are TGCGCCAGCAGTTTCGGAGGGCCGGGGGAGACCCAGTACTTC. Its translation is CASSFGGPGETQYF.

The chain uses TRBV18 and TRBJ1-6; D gene unclear. The CDR3 is made up of 20 amino acids. Trimming shortened V by 2 bases and J by 0 bases, and 20 bases separated the two germline ends. The germline V gene encodes CDR1 KGHSH and CDR2 LQKENI. DNA for the CDR3: TGTGCCAGCTCACCAATAACGGCATCTGTTAGGAGCTCCTATAATTCACCCCTCCACTTT. Amino acids: CASSPITASVRSSYNSPLHF.

This sequence joins TRBV28 and TRBJ2-3; D perhaps matches TRBD2 (6 bases). The germline CDR1 and CDR2 sequences are MDHEN and SYDVKM. The CDR3 is made up of 14 amino acids. The V end was cut by 6 bases, the J end by 7 bases, with 17 bases between. The DNA of the CDR3 is TGTGCCAGCAGATCTACTGGAGGGTCCAATACGCAGTATTTT. Translating it yields CASRSTGGSNTQYF.

The table lists this clone with a count of one. CDR3 in amino acids: CASSINRGQTEAFF. Written as DNA, the CDR3 is TGTGCCAGTAGTATAAACAGGGGGCAGACTGAAGCTTTCTTT. The rearrangement uses TRBV19 and TRBJ1-1, with 9 bases that match TRBD1. The CDR3 is 14 residues long. CDR1 is LNHDA, CDR2 SQIVND, per germline (reference sequence). With V trimmed by 2 bases and J by 5 bases, 3 bases remained unmatched.

J is TRBJ2-7 and V is TRBV3-1 (or the pseudogene TRBV3-2); D may be TRBD2 (6 bases). From germline, CDR1 is LGHDT and CDR2 YNNKEL (reference sequence). The CDR3 runs 13 residues. Trimming cost V 5 bases and J 13 bases, with 21 bases left between them. The DNA of the CDR3 is TGTGCCAGCAGCACGACCGAGGGCGGGAATTTCTACTTC. It specifies CASSTTEGGNFYF.

This sequence joins TRBV11-2 and TRBJ2-5, with D uncertain. The CDR3 runs to 13 residues. Germline CDR1 is SGHAT and CDR2 is FQNNGV. Trimming removed 1 base at V and 5 bases at J, with 8 bases between. The CDR3 loop is CASSLGQTETQYF. The CDR3 nucleotides read TGTGCCAGCAGCTTAGGGCAAACCGAGACCCAGTACTTC. Full variable domain (missing parts from reference TRBV11-2 and TRBJ2-5): EAGVAQSPRYKIIEKRQSVAFWCNPISGHATLYWYQQILGQGPKLLIQFQNNGVVDDSQLPKDRFSAERLKGVDSTLKIQPAKLEDSAVYLCASSLGQTETQYFGPGTRLLVL.

The chain links TRBV14 to TRBJ2-1; weak D call: TRBD1 (5 bases). V was shortened by 1 base and J by 2 bases, with 9 bases between the two germline ends. CDR3 length: 15 residues. Germline CDR1 reads SGHDN; CDR2 reads FVKESK. Here the CDR3 DNA reads TGTGCCAGCAGCCAAGCCCAGGGCACCTACAATGAGCAGTTCTTC. Translating gives CASSQAQGTYNEQFF.

In nucleotides, the CDR3 is TGTGCCAGTAGTAAGGGACAGGGATTTTCCTACGAGCAGTACTTC. This codes for CASSKGQGFSYEQYF. The rearrangement uses TRBV19 and TRBJ2-7, with TRBD1 identical over 9 bases. Losses at the gene ends were 4 bases for V and 1 base for J; bases not matched to a gene: 5. There are 15 residues in the CDR3. CDR1 LNHDA and CDR2 SQIVND come from the germline V gene (reference sequence).

This chain uses TRBV2 with TRBJ1-6, with 9 bases aligning to TRBD1. The CDR3 loop spans 15 amino acids. The germline gives CDR1 SNHLY, CDR2 FYNNEI. J gave up 9 bases and V 4 bases, and 7 bases lay outside the gene matches. The CDR3 DNA sequence: TGTGCCAGCAGTGGGGTCGGGACAGGGAGTTCACCCCTCCACTTT. Its translation is CASSGVGTGSSPLHF.

The chain links TRBV19 to TRBJ1-5; D unclear. V was pared by 2 bases and J by 0 bases, with 11 bases between. Germline CDR1 LNHDA, CDR2 SQIVND (reference sequence). The CDR3 has 16 residues. The CDR3 DNA follows: TGTGCCAGTAGTATACCCCGGCGGGATAGCAATCAGCCCCAGCATTTT. It specifies CASSIPRRDSNQPQHF. Filled out from reference TRBV19 and TRBJ1-5, the complete variable domain reads DGGITQSPKYLFRKEGQNVTLSCEQNLNHDAMYWYRQDPGQGLRLIYYSQIVNDFQKGDIAEGYSVSREKKESFPLTVTSAQKNPTAFYLCASSIPRRDSNQPQHFGDGTRLSIL.

This chain links TRBV2 with TRBJ1-4; D is ambiguous. The CDR3 has 16 residues. Trimming took 0 bases from V and 7 from J, leaving 15 bases between them. Germline lookup yields CDR1 SNHLY and CDR2 FYNNEI. In nucleotides, the CDR3 is TGTGCCAGCAGTGAAGCGGAGTATGAGTTCGGTGAAAAACTGTTTTTT. Amino acids: CASSEAEYEFGEKLFF. The complete variable domain, with remaining parts taken from reference TRBV2 and TRBJ1-4, reads EPEVTQTPSHQVTQMGQEVILRCVPISNHLYFYWYRQILGQKVEFLVSFYNNEISEKSEIFDDQFSVERPDGSNFTLKIRSTKLEDSAMYFCASSEAEYEFGEKLFFGSGTQLSVL.

This CDR3 reads CASTPGGVSGANVLTF. The CDR3, as DNA: TGTGCCAGTACCCCGGGGGGGGTCTCTGGGGCCAACGTCCTGACTTTC. The V call is TRBV19, the J call TRBJ2-6; 8 bases line up with TRBD2. CDR3 length: 16 residues. V lost 7 bases and J lost 0; bases outside the gene matches: 5. From germline, CDR1 is LNHDA and CDR2 SQIVND (reference sequence).